The 30 T cell receptor beta chains below come from one sample, sequenced in a study of blood T cells in healthy people across ages. Together with a sample-barcoded 5' primer, a J-beta primer mix was included in a second PCR lasting about 7 to 11 cycles. TCRdb redid the calling of the 5' RACE reads with MiXCR, one entry per CDR3 protein. Among around 670,000 distinct CDR3 sequences, approximately 30% were seen once, and the ten largest hold around 16%. Sequenced material: blood. The source of these receptors is a woman of 80 years or more in good health.

V gene TRBV7-6 combines with J gene TRBJ1-5, with TRBD1 matching over 8 bases. CDR3 length: 16 residues. Germline lookup yields CDR1 SGHVS and CDR2 FNYEAQ. Trimming cost V 5 bases and J 3 bases; bases outside gene matches: 9. The CDR3 protein is CASSPRQGPINQPQHF. The CDR3 coding sequence is TGTGCCAGCAGCCCCCGACAGGGGCCCATCAATCAGCCCCAGCATTTT.

This clonotype was counted at least ten times. J is TRBJ2-3 and V is TRBV6-5, with TRBD2 identical over 10 bases. J was trimmed by 6 bases and V by 6 bases; bases with no gene match: 9. Per the germline V gene, CDR1 is MNHEY and CDR2 is SVGAGI. The CDR3 spans 15 residues. DNA for the CDR3: TGTGCCAGCAGGGACCCTAGCGGGGGCTGGGATACGCAGTATTTT. Protein: CASRDPSGGWDTQYF.

The sample holds many counts of this clonotype. V gene TRBV20-1 combines with J gene TRBJ1-2; D may be TRBD1 (5 bases). This CDR3 spans 11 amino acids. In germline, CDR1 is DFQATT, CDR2 SNEGSKA (reference sequence). V dropped 7 bases and J dropped 7 bases, with 13 bases sitting between them. The CDR3 loop reads CSVRGGLGYTF. DNA for the CDR3: TGCAGTGTTAGGGGAGGTCTTGGCTACACCTTC.

Only a few counts were recorded for this clonotype. The genes are TRBV6-6 and TRBJ1-4; 9 bases are shared with TRBD1. The CDR3 length is 14 residues. Trimming took 6 bases from V and 5 from J; bases not matched to a gene: 4. CDR1 is MNHNY and CDR2 is SVGAGI in the germline V gene (reference sequence). The CDR3 here is CASSRDRENEKLFF. The DNA of the CDR3 is TGTGCCAGCAGCCGGGACAGGGAAAATGAAAAACTGTTTTTT.

DNA of the CDR3: TGCGCCAGCAGCATCTACAATGAGCAGTTCTTC. Protein: CASSIYNEQFF. The J gene is TRBJ2-1, the V gene TRBV5-1, with no clear D. CDR3 length: 11 amino acids. V lost 4 bases and J lost 3, with 2 bases in between. Per the germline V gene, CDR1 is SGHRS and CDR2 is YFSETQ.

This clonotype has at least ten counts. The CDR3 DNA sequence: TGTGCCAGCAGCTCGACTAGCGTACGGACAGATACGCAGTATTTT. Protein sequence: CASSSTSVRTDTQYF. The J gene is TRBJ2-3, the V gene TRBV7-8; 8 positions agree with TRBD2. V gave up 4 bases and J gave up 3 bases; unmatched junction bases: 6. The V gene's germline CDR1 is SGHVS and CDR2 FQNEAQ. CDR3 length: 15 amino acids.

Remarks on this clonotype: This could be a read error, since a much larger clone is one nucleotide away. This chain uses TRBV27 with TRBJ2-7; 9 bases match TRBD1. Germline V CDR1 and CDR2: MNHEY, SMNVEV (reference sequence). The V segment lost 6 bases and the J segment 7 bases; nucleotides outside the gene matches: 13. This CDR3 comprises 15 residues. The CDR3 spells CASREGQGRFNEQYF. CDR3 DNA sequence: TGTGCCAGCAGAGAAGGACAGGGGAGGTTTAATGAGCAGTACTTC.

Of note for this clonotype: A much larger clone lies a single base off, so this may be a read error. The genes are TRBV6-2 or TRBV6-3 and TRBJ2-5, with 10 nucleotides matching TRBD2. Germline V CDR1 and CDR2: MNHEY, SVGEGT. V lost 5 bases, J lost 11 bases, and 17 bases stayed unmatched. This CDR3 is built from 16 residues. DNA of the CDR3: TGTGCCAGCAGTCTCCTTAGCGGGGGGAATTACAATGAGCAGTACTTC. Translation: CASSLLSGGNYNEQYF.

Remarks on this clonotype: Being one base from a much bigger clone, this may be a read error. The conserved phenylalanine or tryptophan normally closing the CDR3 is absent here, so this likely arose from a read error. This chain joins TRBV7-9 and TRBJ2-1; 7 nucleotides align to TRBD2. Judging by the DNA end, TRBJ2-7 fits better; the J call may be wrong. This CDR3 is 17 amino acids long. The germline gives CDR1 SEHNR, CDR2 FQNEAQ (reference sequence). The CDR3 protein is CASSLLPPGLSGDEQYS. CDR3 DNA: TGTGCCAGCAGCCTTCTCCCTCCAGGGCTCAGCGGGGATGAGCAGTACTCC.

This clonotype showed up many times. The rearrangement links TRBV5-1 to TRBJ2-5; a weak D match, TRBD2 (7 bases). V was shortened by 7 bases and J by 1 base, with 20 bases between the two germline ends. Germline CDR1 reads SGHRS; CDR2 reads YFSETQ. The CDR3 has 16 amino acids. The CDR3 region is CASSMRGLALQETQYF. CDR3 nucleotide sequence: TGCGCCAGCTCCATGCGGGGGCTGGCCCTCCAAGAGACCCAGTACTTC.

This clonotype was recorded at least ten times. This chain uses TRBV29-1 with TRBJ2-7; a weak D match, TRBD1 (6 bases). CDR1 is SQVTM, CDR2 ANQGSEA, per germline. Trimming left V 6 bases short and J 2 bases short, with 20 bases between. This CDR3 is 15 amino acids long. The CDR3 sequence is CSVESQGMVAYEQYF. For the CDR3, the DNA is TGCAGCGTCGAATCTCAGGGGATGGTCGCCTACGAGCAGTACTTC.

This clonotype has a count of ten or more. The V and J genes are TRBV4-2 and TRBJ1-2; no definite D call. The CDR3 length is 13 residues. Trimming cost V 1 base and J 4 bases, with 7 bases left between them. Germline V lookup: CDR1 LGHNA, CDR2 YNFKEQ. In DNA form, the CDR3 reads TGTGCCAGCAGCCAAGGCCCCGGCTATGGCTACACCTTC. Translated: CASSQGPGYGYTF.

This clonotype came up many times. The chain links TRBV20-1 to TRBJ1-1, with D perhaps TRBD1 (5 bases). CDR1 is DFQATT and CDR2 is SNEGSKA in the germline V gene (reference sequence). The CDR3 runs to 12 residues. The V gene lost 6 bases and the J gene lost 5 bases, with 13 bases spanning the gap. The CDR3 reads CSAAKGKTEAFF. CDR3 DNA sequence: TGCAGTGCCGCCAAGGGGAAAACTGAAGCTTTCTTT.

The J gene is TRBJ1-6, the V gene TRBV9; 9 bases line up with TRBD1. V was clipped by 0 bases and J by 9 bases; unmatched bases: 4. The CDR3 extends over 15 amino acids. Germline assignment: CDR1 SGDLS and CDR2 YYNGEE. This chain's CDR3 is CASSVATGGISPLHF. The CDR3 nucleotides read TGTGCCAGCAGCGTAGCGACAGGGGGAATTTCACCCCTCCACTTT. Variable domain in full (rest from reference TRBV9 and TRBJ1-6): DSGVTQTPKHLITATGQRVTLRCSPRSGDLSVYWYQQSLDQGLQFLIQYYNGEERAKGNILERFSAQQFPDLHSELNLSSLELGDSALYFCASSVATGGISPLHFGNGTRLTVT.

The chain joins TRBV3-1 to TRBJ2-3, with 9 bases identical to TRBD2. Trimming removed 2 bases from V and 5 bases from J; junction bases left unmatched: 14. Germline values: CDR1 LGHDT, CDR2 YNNKEL (reference sequence). CDR3 size: 18 residues. CDR3 DNA sequence: TGTGCCAGCAGCCAATTATCATTCGGCGGGGGGGCTGGAGATACGCAGTATTTT. It specifies CASSQLSFGGGAGDTQYF.

Concerning this clonotype itself: Its ends do not fully match the called genes, so a read error is possible. V usage is TRBV7-7 and J usage is TRBJ2-5; 7 positions match TRBD1. The CDR3 runs to 16 residues. The germline V gene encodes CDR1 SSHAT and CDR2 FNYEAQ (reference sequence). Here the CDR3 DNA reads TGTGCTAGCAGCTTAGATAGCACAGGGGCCGGAGAGACCCAGTACTTC. Translating it yields CASSLDSTGAGETQYF.

This clonotype was seen repeatedly, ten times or more. The rearrangement links TRBV7-2 to TRBJ1-2; a weak D match, TRBD1 (5 bases). V was cut by 5 bases and J by 8 bases, with 24 bases left in between. This CDR3 has 16 residues. Germline CDR1 and CDR2: SGHTA and FQGNSA. In DNA, the CDR3 is TGTGCCAGCAGCCCCAGTGGAAGGGGCAGCTCGGGAGGCTACACCTTC. It translates to CASSPSGRGSSGGYTF. The full variable domain, its missing parts supplied by reference TRBV7-2 and TRBJ1-2, is GAGVSQSPSNKVTEKGKDVELRCDPISGHTALYWYRQSLGQGLEFLIYFQGNSAPDKSGLPSDRFSAERTGGSVSTLTIQRTQQEDSAVYLCASSPSGRGSSGGYTFGSGTRLTVV.

CDR3 in DNA: TGCAGTGCTAGAGATCTGGGGGACAGCCCCTACGAGCAGTACTTC. Translating gives CSARDLGDSPYEQYF. This sequence joins TRBV20-1 and TRBJ2-7; the match to TRBD1 covers 7 bases. This CDR3 is built from 15 residues. The trim removed 0 bases at V and 2 bases at J, leaving 7 bases unmatched. CDR1 is DFQATT, CDR2 SNEGSKA, per germline (reference sequence).

This clonotype was counted at least ten times. The chain couples TRBV7-9 to TRBJ1-2; TRBD1 aligns across 7 bases. CDR1 SEHNR and CDR2 FQNEAQ come from the germline V gene (reference sequence). The CDR3 has 12 residues. With V trimmed by 6 bases and J by 6 bases, 4 bases remained unmatched. The CDR3 bases are TGTGCCAGCAGTTGGGACAGTGATGGCTACACCTTC. Protein sequence: CASSWDSDGYTF. The complete variable domain, with remaining parts taken from reference TRBV7-9 and TRBJ1-2, reads DTGVSQNPRHKITKRGQNVTFRCDPISEHNRLYWYRQTLGQGPEFLTYFQNEAQLEKSRLLSDRFSAERPKGSFSTLEIQRTEQGDSAMYLCASSWDSDGYTFGSGTRLTVV.

This clonotype occurred a few times. The V call is TRBV27, the J call TRBJ1-6, with 9 bases matching TRBD1. Germline loops: CDR1 MNHEY, CDR2 SMNVEV (reference sequence). J was trimmed by 0 bases and V by 4 bases; bases with no gene match: 1. The CDR3 covers 16 residues. CDR3 DNA: TGTGCCAGCAGTTCGGGACAGGGCTCCTATAATTCACCCCTCCACTTT. This translates into CASSSGQGSYNSPLHF.

This clonotype was picked up a small number of times. The gene calls are TRBV20-1 and TRBJ2-2; TRBD2 matches at 8 bases. The CDR3 totals 15 residues. The V gene end was trimmed by 3 bases and the J gene end by 6 bases; junction bases not matched to a gene: 9. The germline gives CDR1 DFQATT, CDR2 SNEGSKA (reference sequence). The CDR3 protein is CSARHGGARAGELFF. The CDR3 DNA follows: TGCAGTGCTAGGCACGGGGGGGCCCGAGCCGGGGAGCTGTTTTTT.

Details on this clonotype: This could be a read error, since a much larger clone is one nucleotide away. The V call is TRBV20-1, the J call TRBJ1-4; tentative D call: TRBD1 (5 bases). The CDR3 extends over 15 amino acids. The V gene's germline CDR1 is DFQATT and CDR2 SNEGSKA (reference sequence). Trimming left V 5 bases short and J 7 bases short, with 20 bases between. CDR3 bases: TGCAGTGCTCCCCAGTGGGGGGGACCCGGTGAAAAACTGTTTTTT. Protein product: CSAPQWGGPGEKLFF.

CDR3 coding DNA: TGTGCCAGCTTGCTCAAAGGGGTAAAACAGCCCCAGCATTTT. Its translation is CASLLKGVKQPQHF. J is TRBJ1-5 and V is TRBV6-6, with D possibly TRBD1 on 5 matching bases. Per germline, CDR1 MNHNY and CDR2 SVGAGI (reference sequence). The V end lost 8 bases, the J end lost 7 bases, and 18 bases lay between the germline ends. CDR3 length equals 14 residues.

This chain connects TRBV6-5 to TRBJ1-1; D unclear. The CDR3 has 14 residues. Germline-derived CDR1 and CDR2 are MNHEY and SVGAGI. The ends were cut back, 5 bases at V and 1 base at J, with 11 bases in the middle. The chain's CDR3 is CASSRRVSNTEAFF. The CDR3 coding sequence is TGTGCCAGCAGTAGGAGGGTATCGAACACTGAAGCTTTCTTT.

This clonotype occurred a few times. The rearrangement joins TRBV9 to TRBJ2-3; no clear D. Germline V CDR1 and CDR2: SGDLS, YYNGEE. CDR3 size: 15 residues. Between the trimmed V and J ends, which lost 0 bases and 1 base, there was a span of 9 bases. For the CDR3, the DNA is TGTGCCAGCAGCGTAGGTCCCCTGGGCACAGATACGCAGTATTTT. This sequence encodes CASSVGPLGTDTQYF.

This clonotype was seen at least ten times. The chain recombines TRBV7-9 with TRBJ2-5; 9 bases are a match to TRBD2. CDR1 SEHNR and CDR2 FQNEAQ come from the germline V gene (reference sequence). V shed 1 base, J shed 5 bases, and the junction held 14 bases outside the gene matches. CDR3 length equals 18 residues. The CDR3 loop is CASSLGSSGERSGETQYF. DNA of the CDR3: TGTGCCAGCAGCTTAGGGTCTAGCGGGGAGAGGTCGGGCGAGACCCAGTACTTC.

CDR3 coding DNA: TGTGCCAGCAGTTTGCCCTGGTCGACAGATACGCAGTATTTT. Translation: CASSLPWSTDTQYF. The gene calls are TRBV12-3 or TRBV12-4 and TRBJ2-3; no clear D gene. Trimming took 3 bases from V and 3 from J, leaving 10 bases between them. The CDR3 has 14 residues.

This clonotype was observed many times. The chain joins TRBV20-1 to TRBJ2-1; D might be TRBD1 (6 bases). Trimming removed 6 bases from V and 7 bases from J, with 13 bases in between. Germline loops: CDR1 DFQATT, CDR2 SNEGSKA (reference sequence). This CDR3 comprises 12 residues. The CDR3 bases are TGCAGTGCGAACAGGGTTGGGAATGAGCAGTTCTTC. Translated, it gives CSANRVGNEQFF.

Turning to this clonotype: A read error may explain this, as a much larger clone is one base away. The chain is built from TRBV4-2 and TRBJ2-7, with 11 nucleotides matching TRBD1. Germline-derived CDR1 and CDR2 are LGHNA and YNFKEQ. J lost 7 bases, V lost 4 bases, and 6 bases had no gene match. The CDR3 has 14 amino acids. As DNA, the CDR3 is TGTGCCAGCAGCCGGGACAGGGGGGGGAAGGAGCAGTACTTC. This sequence encodes CASSRDRGGKEQYF.

As concerns this clonotype: The junction departs from the called germline gene at one end, perhaps through a read error. The chain uses TRBV7-2 and TRBJ1-1; D is uncertain. Germline CDR1 SGHTA, CDR2 FQGNSA. The CDR3 has 13 amino acids. The CDR3, as DNA: TGTGCCAGCAACTTAGGAAAGAACACTGAAGCTTTCTTT. The encoded protein is CASNLGKNTEAFF.